This T cell receptor beta chain was recovered during a study of CD8 T cells in Susac syndrome. cDNA came from about 0.46 to 1 ug RNA primed by random hexamers. TCRdb re-analysed the immunoSEQ multiplex PCR reads in MiXCR, keeping a single row per CDR3 protein. This table holds roughly 140,000 distinct CDR3 sequences, around 94% found once. V was clipped by 0 bases and J by 5 bases, with 13 bases between them. The CDR3 consists of 15 residues. Germline lookup yields CDR1 LGHNA and CDR2 YSLEER. Input material: CD8+ T cells from PBMCs. The chain combines TRBV4-3 with TRBJ1-1, with D hard to call. This sequence originates from a human donor in good health. The CDR3 DNA reads as TGCGCCAGCAGCCAAGATCTCACGAGTGTTACTGAAGCTTTCTTT. This gives the protein CASSQDLTSVTEAFF.